The sample holds many counts of the clone carrying this T cell receptor (beta chain). The antigen is unknown. These data originate in a study of regulatory T cells in long-lasting Graves disease. Study results and limitations: Sample size was small, which may have lowered accuracy. With persistent disease, TRBV28, TRBJ1-2 and TRBJ2-5 were the favored segments.

CDR1 is SGHTA, CDR2 FQGTGA, per germline. The CDR3 runs to 15 residues. The V gene end was trimmed by 5 bases and the J gene end by 4 bases; junction bases not matched to a gene: 4. Regarding time point: newly diagnosed GD, antithyroid drugs for less than 3 months. PBMCs provided the RNA from which the TCR library was made. To make TCR beta libraries, researchers used iRepertoire HTBI primers and Arm-PCR of CDR3 regions. MiXCR was run by TCRdb on the multiplex PCR reads, yielding one entry per CDR3 protein. The data show 350,000 to 450,000 distinct CDR3 sequences, over 15% seen once. The same sample was also studied in work on T cells in Graves' hyperthyroidism and ophthalmopathy. That source reports: First-round RT-PCR targeting the TCR CDR3 was performed with the HTBI primer set.

V usage is TRBV7-3 and J usage is TRBJ2-1; 11 nucleotides align to TRBD2. Specimen: peripheral blood mononuclear cells (PBMCs), collected at new diagnosis, from a patient treated with antithyroid drugs. This clonotype was sampled from a man aged 40-49 years with Graves disease. The CDR3 DNA follows: TGTGCCAGCAGCCGAGGGACTAGCGGATACAATGAGCAGTTCTTC. This gives the protein CASSRGTSGYNEQFF.